Shown below are 23 T cell receptor beta chains from a single sample sequenced in a study of OX40 agonist ivuxolimab in advanced cancers. Some clones are missing from TCRdb's copy, which holds only in-frame ones; the method was immunoSEQ multiplex PCR. This table has tens of thousands of clones, approximately 82% appearing once. The sequences come from CD4+ or CD8+ T cells sorted from blood, collected in a trial of the OX40 agonist ivuxolimab. The receptor set was obtained from an adult with an advanced solid tumor such as melanoma, head and neck, liver or kidney cancer.

The V call is TRBV7-2, the J call TRBJ1-5; no clear D. V lost 0 bases and J lost 5, with 8 bases in between. This CDR3 has 14 residues. CDR1 and CDR2 (germline): SGHTA, FQGNSA. The CDR3 here is CASSLAPGDQPQHF. The CDR3 DNA reads as TGTGCCAGCAGCTTAGCGCCCGGGGATCAGCCCCAGCATTTT. Complete variable domain (other parts from reference TRBV7-2 and TRBJ1-5): GAGVSQSPSNKVTEKGKDVELRCDPISGHTALYWYRQSLGQGLEFLIYFQGNSAPDKSGLPSDRFSAERTGGSVSTLTIQRTQQEDSAVYLCASSLAPGDQPQHFGDGTRLSIL.

The rearrangement joins TRBV13 to TRBJ2-4, with D perhaps matching TRBD1 or TRBD2 (5 bases each). V was clipped by 3 bases and J by 9 bases, with 15 bases between them. This CDR3 has 14 amino acids. CDR1 is PRHDT and CDR2 is FYEKMQ in the germline V gene (reference sequence). The CDR3: CASSFGRDVGIQYF. The CDR3 DNA reads as TGTGCCAGCAGCTTCGGCAGGGACGTGGGCATTCAGTACTTC.

The V and J genes are TRBV5-1 and TRBJ2-7, with 9 positions matching TRBD1. Trimming removed 4 bases from V and 3 bases from J; junction bases left unmatched: 5. Germline V gives CDR1 SGHRS, CDR2 YFSETQ. CDR3 length: 14 amino acids. The CDR3 nucleotides are TGCGCCAGCAGCAGTGGACAGGGGAACTACGAGCAGTACTTC. As protein: CASSSGQGNYEQYF.

The chain uses TRBV4-1 and TRBJ2-1; 12 bases match TRBD2. The trim removed 2 bases at V and 4 bases at J, leaving 0 bases unmatched. Germline CDR1 reads MGHRA; CDR2 reads YSYEKL. The length of the CDR3 is 15 residues. CDR3 amino acids: CASSQLAGGYNEQFF. The DNA of the CDR3 is TGCGCCAGCAGCCAACTAGCGGGGGGGTACAATGAGCAGTTCTTC.

This clone was seen a few times. The V call is TRBV2, the J call TRBJ2-7; possible D gene TRBD1, 6 bases. V gave up 4 bases and J gave up 3 bases, with 7 bases separating them. Germline V gives CDR1 SNHLY, CDR2 FYNNEI. CDR3 length equals 12 residues. CDR3 in amino acids: CASSGDNYEQYF. CDR3 DNA sequence: TGTGCCAGCAGTGGGGACAACTACGAGCAGTACTTC.

This clone appeared a few times. The chain employs TRBV4-1 and TRBJ1-2; 9 bases agree with TRBD1. Germline V gene sequence: CDR1 MGHRA, CDR2 YSYEKL. This CDR3 region has 15 residues. With V trimmed by 5 bases and J by 2 bases, 6 bases remained unmatched. CDR3 DNA sequence: TGCGCCAGCAGCGGACAGGGGAAGGTAAACTATGGCTACACCTTC. Amino acid sequence: CASSGQGKVNYGYTF.

The chain's CDR3 is CASSFLADNEQFF. CDR3 coding DNA: TGCGCCAGCAGCTTCCTAGCGGACAATGAGCAGTTCTTC. The chain links TRBV5-1 to TRBJ2-1, with TRBD2 matching over 7 bases. V was pared by 2 bases and J by 5 bases, with 1 base of the junction left unmatched. Per the germline V gene, CDR1 is SGHRS and CDR2 is YFSETQ. The CDR3 consists of 13 residues.

The J gene is TRBJ2-5, the V gene TRBV27, with 8 bases fitting TRBD1. The DNA end is a closer match to TRBJ2-7, so the J assignment may be wrong. Germline CDR1 is MNHEY and CDR2 is SMNVEV (reference sequence). The length of the CDR3 is 13 residues. DNA of the CDR3: TGTGCCAGCAGTTTAGACAGGGGATACGAGCAGTACTTC. Its translation: CASSLDRGYEQYF.

The chain carries TRBV5-1 and TRBJ1-2; D is uncertain. The V end lost 4 bases, the J end lost 6 bases, and 16 bases lay between the germline ends. The CDR3 is made up of 14 amino acids. Per germline, CDR1 SGHRS and CDR2 YFSETQ. In DNA, the CDR3 is TGCGCCAGCAGCCTGGACTCCTATCTCGATGGCTACACCTTC. Protein: CASSLDSYLDGYTF.

This chain links TRBV5-1 with TRBJ1-1, with no clear D. The germline CDR1 and CDR2 sequences are SGHRS and YFSETQ. V lost 2 bases, J lost 1 base, and 6 bases lay in between. CDR3 length equals 13 residues. The CDR3 nucleotides read TGCGCCAGCAGCTTCCCCCCGAACACTGAAGCTTTCTTT. It specifies CASSFPPNTEAFF.

The rearrangement joins TRBV2 to TRBJ1-4, with TRBD1 identical over 7 bases. Germline CDR1 reads SNHLY; CDR2 reads FYNNEI. Unmatched junction bases numbered 5, after V lost 2 bases and J lost 8 bases. The length of the CDR3 is 14 residues. CDR3 sequence: CASSELTGREKLFF. The CDR3 DNA reads TGTGCCAGCAGTGAATTGACAGGGAGAGAAAAACTGTTTTTT.

The chain combines TRBV19 with TRBJ1-2; D might be TRBD1 (5 bases). V lost 1 base to trimming and J lost 4 bases, with 19 bases between them. This CDR3 has 17 residues. Looked up from germline, CDR1 is LNHDA and CDR2 is SQIVND (reference sequence). The DNA of the CDR3 is TGTGCCAGTAGTATAGGTGATCGGGGCCTTCAATCCTATGGCTACACCTTC. Translated, it gives CASSIGDRGLQSYGYTF.

In this sample, this clone turned up a few times. V usage is TRBV9 and J usage is TRBJ2-5; a possible D gene is TRBD2 (6 bases). V was clipped by 0 bases and J by 5 bases, with 14 bases between them. The CDR3 spans 15 residues. Germline V gene data show CDR1 as SGDLS and CDR2 as YYNGEE. In DNA, the CDR3 is TGTGCCAGCAGCGTAGGGGACCCGGGGGTGGAGACCCAGTACTTC. It codes for CASSVGDPGVETQYF. The variable domain in full, completed from reference TRBV9 and TRBJ2-5, reads DSGVTQTPKHLITATGQRVTLRCSPRSGDLSVYWYQQSLDQGLQFLIQYYNGEERAKGNILERFSAQQFPDLHSELNLSSLELGDSALYFCASSVGDPGVETQYFGPGTRLLVL.

The genes are TRBV30 and TRBJ2-3; TRBD2 matches at 8 bases. CDR3 size: 13 residues. CDR1 is GTSNPN and CDR2 is SVGIG in the germline V gene (reference sequence). The V gene end was trimmed by 1 base and the J gene end by 6 bases; junction bases not matched to a gene: 3. CDR3 residues: CAWSEVAGDTQYF. CDR3 in DNA: TGTGCCTGGAGTGAGGTAGCGGGGGATACGCAGTATTTT.

In nucleotides, the CDR3 is TGTGCCAGCAGCCCCGGGACCCTCGAGGGGACCGGCGGGCTGTTTTTT. Amino acids: CASSPGTLEGTGGLFF. The chain carries TRBV7-9 and TRBJ2-2; D tentatively reads TRBD1 or TRBD2 (5 bases each). Germline CDR1 SEHNR, CDR2 FQNEAQ (reference sequence). The CDR3 has 16 amino acids. V shed 5 bases and J shed 13 bases, with 26 bases lying between them.

This chain uses TRBV25-1 with TRBJ2-1, with D perhaps TRBD2 (6 bases). The CDR3 has 13 amino acids. Germline CDR1 is MGHDK and CDR2 is SYGVNS. Trimming shortened V by 7 bases and J by 3 bases, and 10 bases separated the two germline ends. The CDR3 DNA sequence: TGTGCCAGCACGGGAGTAAACTACAATGAGCAGTTCTTC. Translation: CASTGVNYNEQFF.

The chain's CDR3 is CASSSWAGVDEAFF. CDR3 DNA: TGTGCCAGCAGTTCGTGGGCGGGGGTCGATGAAGCTTTCTTT. The rearrangement uses TRBV7-9 and TRBJ1-1; TRBD1 might be the D (5 bases). Trimming stripped 6 bases from V and 7 bases from J, with 18 bases between. The germline gives CDR1 SEHNR, CDR2 FQNEAQ (reference sequence). The CDR3 runs 14 residues.

The chain combines TRBV9 with TRBJ2-3, with TRBD2 matching 9 bases. Germline-derived CDR1 and CDR2 are SGDLS and YYNGEE. This CDR3 spans 18 amino acids. After removal of 3 bases from V and 4 bases from J, the junction contained 15 bases not matched to a gene. CDR3 in DNA: TGTGCCAGCAGCGCCCGGGGAGAGCGGGGGGCCCACGCAGATACGCAGTATTTT. This gives the protein CASSARGERGAHADTQYF.

The genes are TRBV5-1 and TRBJ2-7; 7 bases fit TRBD1. Per the germline V gene, CDR1 is SGHRS and CDR2 is YFSETQ. Germline trimming cut 1 base from V and 4 bases from J; bases unmatched to any gene: 11. The CDR3 is 16 amino acids. CDR3 region: CASSLSGTERSYEQYF. The CDR3 DNA follows: TGCGCCAGCAGCTTGTCGGGGACAGAGAGGAGTTACGAGCAGTACTTC. Using reference TRBV5-1 and TRBJ2-7 for the parts outside the CDR3, the full variable domain is KAGVTQTPRYLIKTRGQQVTLSCSPISGHRSVSWYQQTPGQGLQFLFEYFSETQRNKGNFPGRFSGRQFSNSRSEMNVSTLELGDSALYLCASSLSGTERSYEQYFGPGTRLTVT.

This chain's CDR3 is CASSGEVQLNEKLFF. For the CDR3, the DNA is TGTGCCAGTAGTGGGGAGGTACAGCTTAATGAAAAACTGTTTTTT. The chain employs TRBV19 and TRBJ1-4; no definite D call. V lost 5 bases to trimming and J lost 4 bases, with 14 bases between them. Germline V gene data show CDR1 as LNHDA and CDR2 as SQIVND (reference sequence). CDR3 size: 15 residues.

The V and J genes are TRBV7-8 and TRBJ2-7; 7 nucleotides match TRBD2. The CDR3 contains 14 residues. CDR1 and CDR2 (germline): SGHVS, FQNEAQ. V shed 4 bases and J 2 bases; nucleotides not matched to a gene: 5. The CDR3 region is CASSWRGTPYEQYF. The CDR3 nucleotides read TGTGCCAGCAGCTGGCGGGGGACCCCCTACGAGCAGTACTTC.

The DNA for the CDR3 is TGTGCCAGCAGCGTAGATCTGGGGAGAGAGACCCAGTACTTC. Amino acid sequence: CASSVDLGRETQYF. The chain employs TRBV9 and TRBJ2-5, with D tentatively TRBD2 (5 bases). Trimming stripped 0 bases from V and 4 bases from J, with 10 bases between. Germline V CDR1 and CDR2: SGDLS, YYNGEE. The CDR3 totals 14 residues.

This chain joins TRBV7-6 and TRBJ2-3, with 8 bases aligning to TRBD2. Germline lookup yields CDR1 SGHVS and CDR2 FNYEAQ. The CDR3 is made up of 16 amino acids. After removal of 4 bases from V and 4 bases from J, the junction contained 10 bases not matched to a gene. CDR3 amino acids: CASSSFGGAGADTQYF. In nucleotides, the CDR3 is TGTGCCAGCAGCTCCTTCGGGGGGGCTGGGGCAGATACGCAGTATTTT.